One TCR beta chain is described in this entry. Diagnosis of hyperthyroidism was new in patients aged 18 to 65, and its duration was under 2 months. Orbital computed tomography, thyroid ultrasound, serum thyroxine and TRAb, and clinical symptoms together informed the diagnoses. The data are from a study of T cells in Graves' hyperthyroidism and ophthalmopathy. Germline CDR1 DFQATT, CDR2 SNEGSKA (reference sequence). CDR3 length equals 13 residues. V was shortened by 0 bases and J by 6 bases, with 12 bases between the two germline ends. Amplification targeted TCR beta CDR3 regions from RNA transcripts. Using the HTBI primer set, a first-round RT-PCR was run on the TCR CDR3. TCRdb recomputed calls from the multiplex PCR reads with MiXCR, one row per CDR3 protein. The sample has hundreds of thousands of distinct CDR3 sequences; roughly a sixth are singletons.

The V gene is TRBV20-1, the J gene TRBJ2-7, with D unclear. Material for sequencing was blood. The TCR originated in a woman in her 50s with Graves' hyperthyroidism that later progressed to Graves' ophthalmopathy. This chain's CDR3 is CSARDRTHTEQYF. The CDR3 DNA reads as TGCAGTGCTAGAGATAGGACCCACACCGAGCAGTACTTC.